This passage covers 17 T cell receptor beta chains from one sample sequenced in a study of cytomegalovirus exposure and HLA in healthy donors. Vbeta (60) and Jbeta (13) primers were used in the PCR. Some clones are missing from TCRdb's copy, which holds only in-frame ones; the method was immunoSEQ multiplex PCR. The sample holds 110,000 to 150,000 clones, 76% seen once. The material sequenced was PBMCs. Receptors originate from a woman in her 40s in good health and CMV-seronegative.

CDR3 sequence (DNA): TGTGCCAGCAGCGCTGACTGGCGGGAGGTTTATAATGAGCAGTTCTTC. Amino acids: CASSADWREVYNEQFF. The gene calls are TRBV11-2 and TRBJ2-1; 8 bases are shared with TRBD2. The CDR3 has 16 residues. Germline assignment: CDR1 SGHAT and CDR2 FQNNGV. The V segment lost 5 bases and the J segment 7 bases; nucleotides outside the gene matches: 13.

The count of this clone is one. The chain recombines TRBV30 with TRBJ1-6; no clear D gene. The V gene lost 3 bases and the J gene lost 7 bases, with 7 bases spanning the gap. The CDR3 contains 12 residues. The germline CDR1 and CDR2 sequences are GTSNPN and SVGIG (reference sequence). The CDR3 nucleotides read TGTGCCTGGAGCGCGAGAAATTCACCCCTCCACTTT. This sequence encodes CAWSARNSPLHF.

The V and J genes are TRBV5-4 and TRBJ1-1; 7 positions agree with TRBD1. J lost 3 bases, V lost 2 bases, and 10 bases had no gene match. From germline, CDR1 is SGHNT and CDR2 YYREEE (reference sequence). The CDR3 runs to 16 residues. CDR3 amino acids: CASSLRATGWDTEAFF. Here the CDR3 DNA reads TGTGCCAGCAGCTTAAGGGCGACAGGGTGGGACACTGAAGCTTTCTTT.

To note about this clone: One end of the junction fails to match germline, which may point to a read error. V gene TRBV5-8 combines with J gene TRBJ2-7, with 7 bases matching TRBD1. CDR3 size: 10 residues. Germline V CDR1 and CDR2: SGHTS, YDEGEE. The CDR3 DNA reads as TGTGCCAGCAGCCTCGGGGACAGTTCCTTC. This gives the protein CASSLGDSSF. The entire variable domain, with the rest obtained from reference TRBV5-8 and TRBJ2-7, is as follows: EAGVTQSPTHLIKTRGQQATLRCSPISGHTSVYWYQQALGLGLQFLLWYDEGEERNRGNFPPRFSGRQFPNYSSELNVNALELEDSALYLCASSLGDSSFGPGTRLTVT.

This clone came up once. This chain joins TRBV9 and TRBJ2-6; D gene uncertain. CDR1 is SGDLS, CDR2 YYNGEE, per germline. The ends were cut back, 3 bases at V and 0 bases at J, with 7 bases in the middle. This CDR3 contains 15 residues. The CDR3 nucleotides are TGTGCCAGCAGCGCACTTAACTCTGGGGCCAACGTCCTGACTTTC. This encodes CASSALNSGANVLTF.

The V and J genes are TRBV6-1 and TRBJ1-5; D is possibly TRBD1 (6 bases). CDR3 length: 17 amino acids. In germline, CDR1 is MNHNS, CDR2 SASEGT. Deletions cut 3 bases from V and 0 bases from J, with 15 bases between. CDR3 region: CASSDRGLTYSNQPQHF. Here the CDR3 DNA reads TGTGCCAGCAGTGACAGGGGATTGACCTATAGCAATCAGCCCCAGCATTTT.

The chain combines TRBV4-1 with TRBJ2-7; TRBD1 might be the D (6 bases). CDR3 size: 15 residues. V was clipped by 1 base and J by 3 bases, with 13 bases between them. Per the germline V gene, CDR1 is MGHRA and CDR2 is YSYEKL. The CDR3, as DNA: TGCGCCAGCAGCCAAGTATCGACAGGACTCTACGAGCAGTACTTC. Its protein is CASSQVSTGLYEQYF.

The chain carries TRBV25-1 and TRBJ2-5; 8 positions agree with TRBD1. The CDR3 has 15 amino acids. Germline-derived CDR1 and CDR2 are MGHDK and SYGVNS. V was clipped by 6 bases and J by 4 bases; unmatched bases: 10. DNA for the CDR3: TGTGCCAGCAGGAGTCTCGGACAGGGTAGAGAGACCCAGTACTTC. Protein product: CASRSLGQGRETQYF.

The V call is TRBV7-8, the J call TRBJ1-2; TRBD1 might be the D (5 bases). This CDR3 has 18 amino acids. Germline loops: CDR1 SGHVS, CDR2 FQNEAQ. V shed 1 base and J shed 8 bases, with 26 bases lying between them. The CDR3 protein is CASSLGLPRQFGTEGYTF. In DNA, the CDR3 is TGTGCCAGCAGCTTAGGGTTACCCCGACAGTTCGGTACCGAGGGCTACACCTTC.

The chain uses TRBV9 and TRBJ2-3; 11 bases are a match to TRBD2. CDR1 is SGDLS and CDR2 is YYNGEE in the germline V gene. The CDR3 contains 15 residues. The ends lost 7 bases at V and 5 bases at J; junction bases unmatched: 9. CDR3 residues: CASPLAGVLEDTQYF. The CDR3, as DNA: TGTGCCAGCCCACTAGCGGGAGTTTTGGAAGATACGCAGTATTTT.

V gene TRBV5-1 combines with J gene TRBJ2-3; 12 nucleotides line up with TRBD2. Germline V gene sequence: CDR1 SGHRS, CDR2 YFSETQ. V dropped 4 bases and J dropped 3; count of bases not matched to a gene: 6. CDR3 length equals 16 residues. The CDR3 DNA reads TGCGCCAGCAGCGCCCAGACTAGCGGGAGTACAGATACGCAGTATTTT. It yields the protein CASSAQTSGSTDTQYF.

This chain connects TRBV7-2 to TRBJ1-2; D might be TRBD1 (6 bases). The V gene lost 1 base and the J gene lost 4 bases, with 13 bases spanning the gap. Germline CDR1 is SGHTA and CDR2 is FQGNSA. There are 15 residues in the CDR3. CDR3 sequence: CASSLGFETGYGYTF. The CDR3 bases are TGTGCCAGCAGCTTAGGCTTTGAGACAGGCTATGGCTACACCTTC. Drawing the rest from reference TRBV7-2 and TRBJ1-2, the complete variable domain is GAGVSQSPSNKVTEKGKDVELRCDPISGHTALYWYRQSLGQGLEFLIYFQGNSAPDKSGLPSDRFSAERTGGSVSTLTIQRTQQEDSAVYLCASSLGFETGYGYTFGSGTRLTVV.

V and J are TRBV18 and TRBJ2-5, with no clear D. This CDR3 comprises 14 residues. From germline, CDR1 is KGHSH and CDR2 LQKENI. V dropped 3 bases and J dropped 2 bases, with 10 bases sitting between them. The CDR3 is CASSPTRQQETQYF. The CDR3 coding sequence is TGTGCCAGCTCACCGACTCGGCAACAAGAGACCCAGTACTTC.

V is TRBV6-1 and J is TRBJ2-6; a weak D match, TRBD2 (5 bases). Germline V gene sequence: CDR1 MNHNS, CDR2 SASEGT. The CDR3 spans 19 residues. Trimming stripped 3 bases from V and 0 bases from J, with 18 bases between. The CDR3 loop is CASSDFLGGANSGANVLTF. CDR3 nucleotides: TGTGCCAGCAGTGATTTCCTAGGAGGAGCAAACTCTGGGGCCAACGTCCTGACTTTC.

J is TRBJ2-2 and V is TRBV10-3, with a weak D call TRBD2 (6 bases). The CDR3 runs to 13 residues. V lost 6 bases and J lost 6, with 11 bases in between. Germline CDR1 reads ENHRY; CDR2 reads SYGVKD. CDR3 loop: CAIRGGEAGELFF. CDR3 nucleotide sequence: TGTGCCATCAGAGGCGGGGAAGCCGGGGAGCTGTTTTTT.

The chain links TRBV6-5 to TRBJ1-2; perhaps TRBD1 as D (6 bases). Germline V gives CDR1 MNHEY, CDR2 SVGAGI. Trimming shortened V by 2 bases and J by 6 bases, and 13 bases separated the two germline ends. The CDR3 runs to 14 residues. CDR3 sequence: CASSYTGLDDGYTF. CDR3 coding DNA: TGTGCCAGCAGTTACACAGGGTTGGATGATGGCTACACCTTC.

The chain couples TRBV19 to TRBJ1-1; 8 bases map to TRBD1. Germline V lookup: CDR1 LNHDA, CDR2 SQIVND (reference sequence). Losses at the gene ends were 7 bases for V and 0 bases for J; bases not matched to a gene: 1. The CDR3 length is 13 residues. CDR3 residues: CASTDRVNTEAFF. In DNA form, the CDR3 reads TGTGCCAGTACGGACAGGGTGAACACTGAAGCTTTCTTT.